These 18 T cell receptor beta chains came from one sample sequenced in a study of molecular identifiers for immune sequencing clone quantification (dated by TCRdb to between 2017 and 2018). To prepare the library, PCR was applied. The run used an Illumina HiSeq 4000. TCRdb took the public reads, trimmed them with fastp at Q25, ran MiXCR for clone calling and kept in-frame beta chains. Identical CDR3 proteins give one entry, which carries the most common genes and DNA. In this sample the table shows some 320,000 distinct CDR3 sequences, about 21% of which occur a single time. The ten largest account for approximately 0.8% of the sample. Sequencing input: naive CD8+ T cells from blood, with Jurkat cell RNA spiked in. The intended sense of this specimen's cell subset or site label: FACS-sorted CD8+CD4-CCR7+CD45RA+ naive T cells. These receptor sequences come from a human donor in good health. Some libraries in this study had Jurkat cell RNA spiked in.

This clonotype was detected many times. CDR3 sequence: CASSSGQGLNTEAFF. The CDR3 DNA reads as TGTGCCAGCAGCTCGGGACAGGGTCTGAACACTGAAGCTTTCTTT. The chain recombines TRBV7-3 with TRBJ1-1, with 9 bases fitting TRBD1. Germline CDR1 reads SGHTA; CDR2 reads FQGTGA. This CDR3 contains 15 residues. Trimming cost V 4 bases and J 0 bases; bases outside gene matches: 3.

This clonotype appeared a few times. The chain recombines TRBV6-2 or TRBV6-3 with TRBJ1-6; a weak D match, TRBD1 (5 bases). V was cut by 4 bases and J by 10 bases, with 8 bases left in between. This CDR3 is 12 amino acids long. CDR1 is MNHEY and CDR2 is SVGEGT in the germline V gene. Here the CDR3 DNA reads TGTGCCAGCAGTTTCGGGGGATCACCCCTCCACTTT. This sequence encodes CASSFGGSPLHF.

In this sample, this clonotype turned up many times. The chain combines TRBV27 with TRBJ1-5, with D hard to call. The CDR3 is 13 amino acids. The V and J ends lost 0 bases and 7 bases respectively, with 7 bases between them. Looked up from germline, CDR1 is MNHEY and CDR2 is SMNVEV (reference sequence). CDR3 in amino acids: CASSLSPDQPQHF. DNA of the CDR3: TGTGCCAGCAGTTTATCCCCAGACCAGCCCCAGCATTTT.

The gene calls are TRBV13 and TRBJ1-6; TRBD1 might be the D (6 bases). The CDR3 sequence is 14 residues long. The germline CDR1 and CDR2 sequences are PRHDT and FYEKMQ (reference sequence). V shed 3 bases and J shed 7 bases, with 10 bases lying between them. The DNA of the CDR3 is TGTGCCAGCAGCTTCGGACAGACGAATTCACCCCTCCACTTT. The encoded protein is CASSFGQTNSPLHF. The complete variable domain, with remaining parts taken from reference TRBV13 and TRBJ1-6, reads AAGVIQSPRHLIKEKRETATLKCYPIPRHDTVYWYQQGPGQDPQFLISFYEKMQSDKGSIPDRFSAQQFSDYHSELNMSSLELGDSALYFCASSFGQTNSPLHFGNGTRLTVT.

This clonotype was seen ten or more times. The V and J genes are TRBV20-1 and TRBJ2-7; unclear D gene. The CDR3 extends over 12 amino acids. CDR1 and CDR2 from the germline V gene are DFQATT and SNEGSKA (reference sequence). The V end lost 2 bases, the J end lost 6 bases, and 11 bases lay between the germline ends. This CDR3 is CSARWVDGEQYF. In DNA form, the CDR3 reads TGCAGTGCTAGATGGGTCGACGGCGAGCAGTACTTC.

This clonotype was counted a few times. The chain links TRBV6-5 to TRBJ1-1, with D maybe TRBD1 (6 bases). The CDR3 runs 13 residues. V gave up 5 bases and J gave up 7 bases, with 14 bases separating them. Germline values: CDR1 MNHEY, CDR2 SVGAGI. The CDR3, as DNA: TGTGCCAGCAGTATGACAGGAACAGATGAAGCTTTCTTT. It specifies CASSMTGTDEAFF.

This clonotype was counted between two and nine times. This chain joins TRBV29-1 and TRBJ2-1; D may be TRBD1 or TRBD2 (7 bases each). This CDR3 spans 18 amino acids. V was trimmed by 7 bases and J by 6 bases, leaving 31 bases between them. Germline V gene lookup returns CDR1 SQVTM and CDR2 ANQGSEA. This CDR3 reads CSGVRQGGSGVRGNEQFF. The CDR3 coding sequence is TGCAGCGGGGTGAGACAGGGTGGGAGCGGGGTCCGGGGCAATGAGCAGTTCTTC.

This clonotype has a count of ten or more. This rearrangement joins TRBV5-6 to TRBJ2-4, with D tentatively TRBD1 or TRBD2 (6 bases each). This CDR3 spans 12 amino acids. Germline V CDR1 and CDR2: SGHDT, YYEEEE. V lost 5 bases, J lost 10 bases, and 13 bases lay in between. The CDR3 reads CASSPGAAIQYF. The CDR3, as DNA: TGTGCCAGCAGTCCGGGGGCGGCGATTCAGTACTTC.

A remark on this clonotype: It may be a read error: a sequence one base away is much more abundant. This chain uses TRBV7-9 with TRBJ2-3; perhaps D is TRBD1 or TRBD2 (5 bases each). Looked up from germline, CDR1 is SEHNR and CDR2 is FQNEAQ (reference sequence). This CDR3 comprises 18 residues. In nucleotides, the CDR3 is TGTGCCAGCAGCTCAACCGTCCCCAGGGACCTTAGCATAGATACGCAGTATTTT. It translates to CASSSTVPRDLSIDTQYF.

At least ten counts were recorded for this clonotype. The chain couples TRBV11-2 to TRBJ2-5; 13 nucleotides align to TRBD2. V lost 0 bases and J lost 5; bases outside the gene matches: 6. The CDR3 totals 17 residues. Germline V gene sequence: CDR1 SGHAT, CDR2 FQNNGV. This chain's CDR3 is CASSLDTSGRASETQYF. The CDR3 DNA reads as TGTGCCAGCAGCTTAGATACTAGCGGGAGGGCCTCTGAGACCCAGTACTTC. Complete variable domain (other parts from reference TRBV11-2 and TRBJ2-5): EAGVAQSPRYKIIEKRQSVAFWCNPISGHATLYWYQQILGQGPKLLIQFQNNGVVDDSQLPKDRFSAERLKGVDSTLKIQPAKLEDSAVYLCASSLDTSGRASETQYFGPGTRLLVL.

With respect to this clonotype: Given a much more abundant clone one base away, this may be a read error. The genes are TRBV6-2 or TRBV6-3 and TRBJ1-1; 7 bases are a match to TRBD1. The CDR3 has 12 residues. V shed 10 bases and J 7 bases; nucleotides not matched to a gene: 9. Looked up from germline, CDR1 is MNHEY and CDR2 is SVGEGT. CDR3 sequence: CANQTGADEAFF. CDR3 in DNA: TGTGCCAACCAAACAGGGGCGGATGAAGCTTTCTTT.

This clonotype came up a few times. The chain combines TRBV19 with TRBJ1-1; D is ambiguous. The CDR3 spans 15 residues. The germline V gene encodes CDR1 LNHDA and CDR2 SQIVND (reference sequence). The ends were cut back, 0 bases at V and 2 bases at J, with 10 bases in the middle. CDR3 residues: CASSIDGHLNTEAFF. CDR3 sequence (DNA): TGTGCCAGTAGTATAGATGGGCACCTCAACACTGAAGCTTTCTTT.

This clonotype was detected ten times or more. V gene TRBV6-5 combines with J gene TRBJ1-5; no clear D gene. V was cut by 2 bases and J by 3 bases, with 5 bases left in between. This CDR3 region has 13 residues. CDR1 is MNHEY, CDR2 SVGAGI, per germline. The CDR3 nucleotides are TGTGCCAGCAGTTACGACATCAATCAGCCCCAGCATTTT. It specifies CASSYDINQPQHF.

This clonotype has only a few counts. The chain links TRBV20-1 to TRBJ2-3; 8 nucleotides agree with TRBD1. The CDR3 is made up of 13 amino acids. Germline V lookup: CDR1 DFQATT, CDR2 SNEGSKA (reference sequence). V shed 6 bases, J shed 2 bases, and the junction held 4 bases outside the gene matches. The CDR3 reads CSARTGSTDTQYF. CDR3 DNA: TGCAGTGCGCGGACAGGGTCCACAGATACGCAGTATTTT.

This clonotype was recorded at least ten times. The rearrangement uses TRBV7-9 and TRBJ1-1, with TRBD1 identical over 7 bases. V lost 5 bases and J lost 5; bases outside the gene matches: 11. CDR1 is SEHNR and CDR2 is FQNEAQ in the germline V gene (reference sequence). The CDR3 length is 15 residues. In DNA, the CDR3 is TGTGCCAGCAGCGGGGACAGCCAGGGGTGGACTGAAGCTTTCTTT. Translation: CASSGDSQGWTEAFF.

This clonotype was found many times. CDR3 loop: CASSLWDGEAFF. CDR3 coding DNA: TGTGCCAGCAGCTTGTGGGACGGTGAAGCTTTCTTT. This chain connects TRBV5-6 to TRBJ1-1, with D possibly matching TRBD1 (5 bases). V shed 1 base and J shed 7 bases, with 8 bases lying between them. Germline values: CDR1 SGHDT, CDR2 YYEEEE. The CDR3 is 12 residues long.

This clonotype was seen repeatedly, ten times or more. The chain links TRBV2 to TRBJ2-6, with 9 bases identical to TRBD2. This CDR3 is built from 18 residues. V dropped 6 bases and J dropped 2; count of bases not matched to a gene: 11. Germline values: CDR1 SNHLY, CDR2 FYNNEI. CDR3: CASSESSGTGAGANVLTF. For the CDR3, the DNA is TGTGCCAGCAGCGAGTCTAGCGGGACTGGGGCTGGGGCCAACGTCCTGACTTTC.

This clonotype was found many times. The V call is TRBV4-1, the J call TRBJ2-1, with D perhaps matching TRBD1 or TRBD2 (5 bases each). The CDR3 totals 18 residues. The germline gives CDR1 MGHRA, CDR2 YSYEKL. The V and J ends lost 0 bases and 0 bases respectively, with 15 bases between them. CDR3: CASSQDNRGFSSYNEQFF. CDR3 bases: TGCGCCAGCAGCCAAGACAATCGGGGCTTCAGCTCCTACAATGAGCAGTTCTTC.